The clone carrying this TCR beta chain was seen ten or more times. Its antigen remains unknown. The V and J ends lost 0 bases and 2 bases respectively, with 9 bases between them. This CDR3 region has 15 residues. Germline V CDR1 and CDR2: SGHRS, YFSETQ. The data were taken from a study of CD8 T cells in ankylosing spondylitis. Study-level findings and limits: Existing reports had already noted some motif variants in reactive arthritis synovial fluid and blood. It appeared that ankylosing spondylitis blood was characterized by a TCR beta motif of about 8 highly homologous variants. Disease-associated clones were CD8+ and fairly uncommon in peripheral blood. Significant enrichment of disease-linked clones was reported in matched ankylosing spondylitis synovial fluid.

Quantitative molecular-barcoded 5'-RACE generated the TCR beta libraries. From the 5' RACE reads, TCRdb called clonotypes with MiXCR, one entry per CDR3 protein. The table has under 450,000 distinct CDR3 sequences, approximately 17% seen once. The V and J genes are TRBV5-1 and TRBJ2-1; D gene ambiguous. This sequence originates from a male donor with ankylosing spondylitis. The sequenced sample was blood, either unsorted or a sorted T cell fraction (not recorded which). The CDR3 sequence is CASSLGEVPYNEQFF. CDR3 sequence (DNA): TGCGCCAGCAGCTTGGGTGAGGTGCCCTACAATGAGCAGTTCTTC.